Each of the 14 T cell receptor beta chains below was sequenced from the same sample in a study of Graves' ophthalmopathy and Graves' hyperthyroidism. Amplification of the TCR beta CDR3 regions used RNA transcripts (as template). First-round RT-PCR relied on HTBI primers, and a second-round multiplex PCR came next. TCRdb analysed the multiplex PCR reads with MiXCR anew, one entry per CDR3 protein. Of 600,000 to 650,000 distinct CDR3 sequences listed, 22% are singletons. The specimen sequenced was peripheral blood. These TCRs come from a woman younger than 30 with stable Graves' hyperthyroidism. Some clones in this sample may be carry-over from other donors' samples.

V is TRBV27 and J is TRBJ1-6, with D possibly being TRBD1 (5 bases). Trimming took 2 bases from V and 3 from J, leaving 14 bases between them. This CDR3 comprises 17 residues. Per the germline V gene, CDR1 is MNHEY and CDR2 is SMNVEV (reference sequence). The CDR3 here is CASSLAAGADYNSPLHF. In nucleotides, the CDR3 is TGTGCCAGCAGTTTAGCGGCCGGGGCAGACTATAATTCACCCCTCCACTTT.

The sample holds many counts of this clonotype. This chain links TRBV25-1 with TRBJ1-1, with no clear D. This CDR3 has 14 residues. Trimming cost V 1 base and J 3 bases, with 9 bases left between them. Germline V gene sequence: CDR1 MGHDK, CDR2 SYGVNS. Here the CDR3 DNA reads TGTGCCAGCAGTGAATTCGACACTCACACTGAAGCTTTCTTT. Protein sequence: CASSEFDTHTEAFF.

This clonotype was recorded many times. This chain uses TRBV12-3 or TRBV12-4 with TRBJ1-5; weak D call: TRBD1 (5 bases). V lost 6 bases and J 2 bases, leaving 11 bases between the germline ends. The CDR3 length is 14 residues. CDR3 residues: CASRIDSGNQPQHF. CDR3 nucleotide sequence: TGTGCCAGCAGGATCGACAGCGGCAATCAGCCCCAGCATTTT.

This chain links TRBV20-1 with TRBJ1-1; the D gene is possibly TRBD1 (6 bases). There are 14 residues in the CDR3. Germline CDR1 is DFQATT and CDR2 is SNEGSKA (reference sequence). V lost 6 bases and J 1 base, leaving 15 bases between the germline ends. The CDR3 DNA sequence: TGCAGTGCGGGTCGGGGGGCGGAGAACACTGAAGCTTTCTTT. This sequence encodes CSAGRGAENTEAFF.

This clonotype was counted between two and nine times. The chain recombines TRBV3-1 with TRBJ1-1; D unclear. Trimming stripped 1 base from V and 7 bases from J, with 16 bases between. CDR1 and CDR2 (germline): LGHDT, YNNKEL (reference sequence). This CDR3 is built from 15 residues. The CDR3 protein is CASSQGGWWGGEAFF. DNA of the CDR3: TGTGCCAGCAGCCAAGGTGGATGGTGGGGAGGTGAAGCTTTCTTT.

This clonotype was seen many times. This chain connects TRBV12-3 or TRBV12-4 to TRBJ1-1; possibly TRBD1 for D (6 bases). Trimming took 6 bases from V and 1 from J, leaving 9 bases between them. The CDR3 loop spans 13 amino acids. This chain's CDR3 is CASRLQGNTEAFF. The CDR3 coding sequence is TGTGCCAGCAGACTACAGGGGAACACTGAAGCTTTCTTT.

V gene TRBV12-3 or TRBV12-4 combines with J gene TRBJ2-5, with 13 bases identical to TRBD2. The junction had 2 bases not matched to a gene; V was cut back by 4 bases and J by 3 bases. The CDR3 extends over 15 amino acids. CDR3 residues: CASSWTSGSKETQYF. CDR3 in DNA: TGTGCCAGCAGTTGGACTAGCGGGAGCAAAGAGACCCAGTACTTC.

The CDR3 nucleotides are TGTGCCAGCAGCTCTACCGGCAGGGCGAACACCGGGGAGCTGTTTTTT. It specifies CASSSTGRANTGELFF. This chain connects TRBV5-4 to TRBJ2-2, with D maybe TRBD1 (5 bases). V was trimmed by 3 bases and J by 0 bases, leaving 12 bases between them. CDR3 length: 16 residues. Germline CDR1 is SGHNT and CDR2 is YYREEE (reference sequence).

The rearrangement links TRBV20-1 to TRBJ2-7; TRBD2 matches 12 bases. Germline V lookup: CDR1 DFQATT, CDR2 SNEGSKA (reference sequence). CDR3 size: 17 residues. V shed 0 bases and J 1 base; nucleotides not matched to a gene: 7. CDR3 bases: TGCAGTGCTAGAGATACTAGCGGGAGGAGCAAGTCCTACGAGCAGTACTTC. It encodes CSARDTSGRSKSYEQYF.

V and J are TRBV6-4 and TRBJ1-6, with TRBD1 matching 8 bases. Trimming cost V 6 bases and J 10 bases; bases outside gene matches: 8. CDR3 length: 14 residues. Germline CDR1 MRHNA, CDR2 SNTAGT. Here the CDR3 DNA reads TGTGCCAGCAGAGCCCAAAACAGGGGGTCACCCCTCCACTTT. This sequence encodes CASRAQNRGSPLHF.

This sequence joins TRBV20-1 and TRBJ1-3; TRBD1 matches 7 bases. The CDR3 runs 13 residues. The junction had 1 base not matched to a gene; V was cut back by 5 bases and J by 0 bases. Germline loops: CDR1 DFQATT, CDR2 SNEGSKA (reference sequence). This CDR3 reads CSADRVSGNTIYF. CDR3 DNA sequence: TGCAGTGCTGACAGGGTCTCTGGAAACACCATATATTTT.

This clonotype was observed at least ten times. The V and J genes are TRBV12-3 or TRBV12-4 and TRBJ2-5; 10 nucleotides agree with TRBD1. CDR3 length: 18 residues. V was clipped by 5 bases and J by 1 base; unmatched bases: 13. CDR3 DNA sequence: TGTGCCAGCAGTCCAACTCCGGGGGACAGGGGTTTCCAAGAGACCCAGTACTTC. Amino acids: CASSPTPGDRGFQETQYF.

This clonotype has ten or more counts. The chain has TRBV2 and TRBJ2-7, with TRBD2 matching 7 bases. V shed 5 bases and J 3 bases; nucleotides not matched to a gene: 7. The CDR3 is 14 amino acids. From germline, CDR1 is SNHLY and CDR2 FYNNEI. CDR3 amino acids: CASSKGLTLYEQYF. In DNA form, the CDR3 reads TGTGCCAGCAGTAAGGGACTAACCCTCTACGAGCAGTACTTC. The complete variable domain, with remaining parts taken from reference TRBV2 and TRBJ2-7, reads EPEVTQTPSHQVTQMGQEVILRCVPISNHLYFYWYRQILGQKVEFLVSFYNNEISEKSEIFDDQFSVERPDGSNFTLKIRSTKLEDSAMYFCASSKGLTLYEQYFGPGTRLTVT.

This clonotype was seen ten or more times. The chain recombines TRBV5-1 with TRBJ1-1; D might be TRBD1 (6 bases). Per germline, CDR1 SGHRS and CDR2 YFSETQ. V dropped 4 bases and J dropped 6 bases, with 13 bases sitting between them. This CDR3 is 13 amino acids long. CDR3: CASSRTGNPEAFF. The CDR3 bases are TGCGCCAGCAGCCGAACAGGGAATCCTGAAGCTTTCTTT.